This T cell receptor beta chain was profiled in a study of blood T cells in healthy people across ages. The study, taken as a whole, reports: Roughly linear declines in TCR beta diversity per million T cells occurred with age.

There are many counts of this clonotype. The antigen remains undetermined. This CDR3 comprises 14 residues. Germline V CDR1 and CDR2: SGHTA, FQGTGA. V was clipped by 5 bases and J by 6 bases, with 11 bases between them. The authors ran a second PCR of about 7 to 12 cycles using a sample-barcoded 5' primer and a J-beta primer mix. Every single cDNA molecule received a tag from a template-switch adaptor with 12 random nucleotides. Via MiXCR, TCRdb re-called the 5' RACE reads, giving one row per CDR3 protein. The table records about 670,000 distinct CDR3 sequences, approximately 52% of them present only once.

The sequencing input was blood. This sequence joins TRBV7-3 and TRBJ1-6; D is unclear. This clonotype originated in a woman over 75 in good health. CDR3 in DNA: TGTGCCAGCAGCCCACAGCCTACTAATTCACCCCTCCACTTT. As protein: CASSPQPTNSPLHF.